The clone carrying this TCR beta chain appeared a single time. Original data processing: Estimation of nucleated cell counts relied on the amplification of reference gene primers. TCRdb's table, derived via immunoSEQ multiplex PCR, lists solely in-frame clones and lacks some. That table is the source of V, J and clone size, and D and trimming were worked out from the DNA. The sample yields about 150,000 clones, roughly 82% seen once. These data come from a study of blood T cell repertoires in COVID-19. Study context: Specimens from acute and convalescent COVID-19 originated in the United States, Italy and Spain. From T cells, B-cell-depleted T cells, or PBMCs came the material, which was cDNA or gDNA.

CDR3 length: 16 residues. Germline V lookup: CDR1 LNHDA, CDR2 SQIVND (reference sequence). Trimming took 7 bases from V and 1 from J; bases not matched to a gene: 11. The sample was peripheral blood. The TCR sequence derives from a human donor with acute or convalescent COVID-19. The donor label of this sample is uncertain. This chain joins TRBV19 and TRBJ1-1; 8 bases fit TRBD1. This CDR3 reads CASIRQGASPNTEAFF. The CDR3 DNA sequence: TGTGCCAGTATAAGGCAGGGGGCAAGTCCGAACACTGAAGCTTTCTTT.